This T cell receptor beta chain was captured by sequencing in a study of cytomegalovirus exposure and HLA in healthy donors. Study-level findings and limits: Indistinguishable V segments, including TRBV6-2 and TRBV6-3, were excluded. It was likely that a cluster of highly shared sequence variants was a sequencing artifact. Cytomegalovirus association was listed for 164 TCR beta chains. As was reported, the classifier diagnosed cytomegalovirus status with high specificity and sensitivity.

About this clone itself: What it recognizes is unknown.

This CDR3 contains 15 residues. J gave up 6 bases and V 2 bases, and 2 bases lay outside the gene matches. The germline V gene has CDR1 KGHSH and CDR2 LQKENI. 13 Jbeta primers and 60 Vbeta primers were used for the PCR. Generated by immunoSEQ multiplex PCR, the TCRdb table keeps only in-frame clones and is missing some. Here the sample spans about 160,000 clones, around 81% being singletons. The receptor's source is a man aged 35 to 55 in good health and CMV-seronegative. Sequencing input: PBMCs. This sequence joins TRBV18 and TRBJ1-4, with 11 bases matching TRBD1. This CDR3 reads CASSPGQGAYEKLFF. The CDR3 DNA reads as TGTGCCAGCTCACCAGGACAGGGGGCGTATGAAAAACTGTTTTTT.